The 29 T cell receptor beta chains below were found in one sample sequenced in a study of blood T cell repertoires in COVID-19. Profiled with immunoSEQ multiplex PCR; TCRdb holds only in-frame clones, not every one. The profile shows 70,000 to 90,000 clones, around 80% of them singletons. The material sequenced was peripheral blood. These receptors originate from a woman aged 80 or over with acute or convalescent COVID-19.

The rearrangement links TRBV6-5 to TRBJ2-3, with TRBD1 as a possible D gene (5 bases). The V gene's germline CDR1 is MNHEY and CDR2 SVGAGI. This CDR3 comprises 13 residues. The V and J ends lost 4 bases and 0 bases respectively, with 5 bases between them. The CDR3 loop is CASSSGSTDTQYF. The CDR3 coding sequence is TGTGCCAGCAGTTCAGGGAGCACAGATACGCAGTATTTT.

This clone was recorded only once. The genes are TRBV6-5 and TRBJ1-6; 8 nucleotides match TRBD1. V was clipped by 2 bases and J by 8 bases; unmatched bases: 5. The CDR3 totals 15 residues. Germline V gives CDR1 MNHEY, CDR2 SVGAGI. CDR3 protein: CASSYLDRGDSPLHF. The CDR3 DNA is TGTGCCAGCAGTTACCTAGACAGGGGAGATTCACCCCTCCACTTT.

CDR3 DNA sequence: TGTGCCAGCATTAGCCGGCAAGAGACCCAGTACTTC. Amino acids: CASISRQETQYF. The rearrangement joins TRBV2 to TRBJ2-5; D uncertain. Trimming pared 7 bases from V and 2 bases from J, leaving 8 bases between. The CDR3 consists of 12 residues. CDR1 and CDR2 (germline): SNHLY, FYNNEI.

J is TRBJ1-4 and V is TRBV10-2; 8 bases fit TRBD1. This CDR3 spans 16 amino acids. Looked up from germline, CDR1 is WSHSY and CDR2 is SAAADI. Unmatched junction bases numbered 9, after V lost 4 bases and J lost 5 bases. For the CDR3, the DNA is TGCGCCAGCAGTGTAGGTTTTGGGACAGGCAATGAAAAACTGTTTTTT. Its translation is CASSVGFGTGNEKLFF.

The chain links TRBV11-2 to TRBJ2-1, with D perhaps matching TRBD2 (5 bases). Trimming cost V 1 base and J 6 bases, with 13 bases left between them. The CDR3 is 15 amino acids. Looked up from germline, CDR1 is SGHAT and CDR2 is FQNNGV. The CDR3 DNA follows: TGTGCCAGCAGCTTAGTGATGCTAGCTGGCAATGAGCAGTTCTTC. The encoded protein is CASSLVMLAGNEQFF.

The sample holds a few counts of this clone. The gene calls are TRBV3-1 (or the pseudogene TRBV3-2) and TRBJ2-2; the match to TRBD1 covers 8 bases. The germline CDR1 and CDR2 sequences are LGHDT and YNNKEL (reference sequence). CDR3 length: 18 residues. V dropped 2 bases and J dropped 3; count of bases not matched to a gene: 11. CDR3 sequence reads: CASSQRIQGGFDTGELFF. As DNA, the CDR3 is TGTGCCAGCAGCCAACGGATACAGGGGGGTTTCGACACCGGGGAGCTGTTTTTT.

V and J are TRBV27 and TRBJ2-1; no reliable D call. CDR1 and CDR2 from the germline V gene are MNHEY and SMNVEV (reference sequence). V was trimmed by 6 bases and J by 4 bases, leaving 16 bases between them. The CDR3 contains 15 residues. The chain's CDR3 is CASRPVGENYNEQFF. Here the CDR3 DNA reads TGTGCCAGCAGGCCCGTGGGCGAGAATTACAATGAGCAGTTCTTC.

The V gene is TRBV2, the J gene TRBJ1-4; a possible D gene is TRBD1 (5 bases). Germline V gene sequence: CDR1 SNHLY, CDR2 FYNNEI. Trimming pared 8 bases from V and 5 bases from J, leaving 15 bases between. The CDR3 length is 14 residues. For the CDR3, the DNA is TGTGCCAGCGGGGGGGGAGGGAAAAATGAAAAACTGTTTTTT. Its translation: CASGGGGKNEKLFF.

The J gene is TRBJ2-2, the V gene TRBV2, with D tentatively TRBD1 (5 bases). Trimming removed 7 bases at V and 8 bases at J, with 11 bases between. Germline values: CDR1 SNHLY, CDR2 FYNNEI. The CDR3 loop spans 12 amino acids. The CDR3 reads CASNHQGGELFF. Here the CDR3 DNA reads TGTGCCAGCAATCATCAGGGTGGGGAGCTGTTTTTT.

The rearrangement links TRBV6-5 to TRBJ1-5; TRBD1 might be the D (5 bases). The V gene's germline CDR1 is MNHEY and CDR2 SVGAGI. Trimming took 6 bases from V and 1 from J, leaving 13 bases between them. The CDR3 runs 15 residues. CDR3 bases: TGTGCCAGCAGAGGGGAGGATCTGAGCAATCAGCCCCAGCATTTT. Residues: CASRGEDLSNQPQHF.

This sequence joins TRBV11-2 and TRBJ1-1, with D possibly being TRBD1 (5 bases). Per germline, CDR1 SGHAT and CDR2 FQNNGV. The CDR3 runs 13 residues. The germline V and J ends were trimmed by 1 base and 4 bases, with 7 bases remaining between them. The DNA of the CDR3 is TGTGCCAGCAGCTTAGCGACAGCCACTGAAGCTTTCTTT. It yields the protein CASSLATATEAFF. Together with reference TRBV11-2 and TRBJ1-1, the CDR3 gives the full variable domain: EAGVAQSPRYKIIEKRQSVAFWCNPISGHATLYWYQQILGQGPKLLIQFQNNGVVDDSQLPKDRFSAERLKGVDSTLKIQPAKLEDSAVYLCASSLATATEAFFGQGTRLTVV.

CDR3 sequence (DNA): TGTGCCAGCAGCCAAGGAGCGCATCAGCCCCAGCATTTT. The encoded protein is CASSQGAHQPQHF. The J gene is TRBJ1-5, the V gene TRBV3-1 (or the pseudogene TRBV3-2); D is undetermined. The CDR3 spans 13 residues. V lost 1 base and J lost 5, with 6 bases in between. CDR1 and CDR2 (germline): LGHDT, YNNKEL (reference sequence).

The sample holds one count of this clone. The chain recombines TRBV9 with TRBJ2-2; 8 bases fit TRBD2. Germline trimming cut 2 bases from V and 0 bases from J; bases unmatched to any gene: 3. There are 16 residues in the CDR3. In germline, CDR1 is SGDLS, CDR2 YYNGEE. The CDR3 DNA follows: TGTGCCAGCAGCGTTACTAGCGGAGCGAACACCGGGGAGCTGTTTTTT. Amino acids: CASSVTSGANTGELFF.

The chain links TRBV28 to TRBJ2-4; 11 positions match TRBD1. J was trimmed by 15 bases and V by 4 bases; bases with no gene match: 8. Germline-derived CDR1 and CDR2 are MDHEN and SYDVKM. The CDR3 is 13 amino acids. DNA for the CDR3: TGTGCCAGCAGTTCCGGGACAGGGGGATTGCGGTACTTC. It yields the protein CASSSGTGGLRYF.

This chain connects TRBV3-1 (or the pseudogene TRBV3-2) to TRBJ1-1; no reliable D call. V gave up 2 bases and J gave up 1 base, with 11 bases separating them. This CDR3 comprises 15 residues. Looked up from germline, CDR1 is LGHDT and CDR2 is YNNKEL (reference sequence). The CDR3 region has the DNA TGTGCCAGCAGCCAATTCTCGACACAGAACACTGAAGCTTTCTTT. This gives the protein CASSQFSTQNTEAFF.

V is TRBV6-5 and J is TRBJ2-3; D is possibly TRBD2 (6 bases). Germline V gene data show CDR1 as MNHEY and CDR2 as SVGAGI. The CDR3 length is 13 residues. Trimming cost V 8 bases and J 0 bases, with 9 bases left between them. CDR3 amino acids: CASGGASTDTQYF. The DNA for the CDR3 is TGTGCCAGCGGCGGGGCTAGCACAGATACGCAGTATTTT.

The V gene is TRBV5-1, the J gene TRBJ2-5; the match to TRBD1 covers 10 bases. Germline V gives CDR1 SGHRS, CDR2 YFSETQ. The CDR3 is 16 residues long. Trimming cost V 0 bases and J 2 bases; bases outside gene matches: 4. The CDR3 coding sequence is TGCGCCAGCAGCTTGGCGGGACAGGGGCTTCAAGAGACCCAGTACTTC. Translation: CASSLAGQGLQETQYF.

The rearrangement joins TRBV10-3 to TRBJ1-5, with D maybe TRBD1 (6 bases). This CDR3 comprises 14 residues. Trimming cost V 10 bases and J 5 bases, with 18 bases left between them. Germline CDR1 reads ENHRY; CDR2 reads SYGVKD. CDR3 sequence (DNA): TGTGCCACCGGGGGAGGGGGAGGCTATCAGCCCCAGCATTTT. Encoded protein: CATGGGGGYQPQHF.

This chain connects TRBV4-2 to TRBJ2-1; TRBD2 matches 11 bases. The CDR3 runs to 15 residues. V trimming: 2 bases; J trimming: 9 bases; junction bases outside the gene matches: 6. The germline CDR1 and CDR2 sequences are LGHNA and YNFKEQ. This CDR3 reads CASSQLAGGGIEQFF. CDR3 sequence (DNA): TGTGCCAGCAGCCAACTAGCGGGGGGCGGTATTGAGCAGTTCTTC.

The chain carries TRBV6-5 and TRBJ1-5; TRBD1 matches 7 bases. The trim removed 6 bases at V and 4 bases at J, leaving 9 bases unmatched. The CDR3 runs to 15 residues. The germline gives CDR1 MNHEY, CDR2 SVGAGI. This CDR3 is CASSRSRDSNQPQHF. The CDR3, as DNA: TGTGCCAGCAGCCGTTCCCGGGACAGTAATCAGCCCCAGCATTTT.

V and J are TRBV4-2 and TRBJ1-1; D is possibly TRBD1 (6 bases). CDR1 is LGHNA, CDR2 YNFKEQ, per germline. The V gene lost 4 bases and the J gene lost 5 bases, with 17 bases spanning the gap. CDR3 size: 15 residues. The CDR3 region has the DNA TGTGCCAGCAGCCCCGGACAGCAACGCCGGACTGAAGCTTTCTTT. It is translated as CASSPGQQRRTEAFF.

CDR3 sequence: CASSLRQEPRGYTF. DNA of the CDR3: TGTGCCAGCAGCCTTCGACAGGAACCGAGGGGCTACACCTTC. This chain connects TRBV5-4 to TRBJ1-2, with D perhaps matching TRBD1 (6 bases). This CDR3 has 14 amino acids. Trimming pared 4 bases from V and 8 bases from J, leaving 18 bases between. The germline V gene encodes CDR1 SGHNT and CDR2 YYREEE (reference sequence).

The chain combines TRBV5-1 with TRBJ1-1; D remains ambiguous. The V end lost 0 bases, the J end lost 0 bases, and 3 bases lay between the germline ends. CDR3 size: 13 residues. Germline assignment: CDR1 SGHRS and CDR2 YFSETQ. CDR3 coding DNA: TGCGCCAGCAGCTTGGTCATGAACACTGAAGCTTTCTTT. This translates into CASSLVMNTEAFF.

The chain carries TRBV7-6 and TRBJ2-2; maybe TRBD2 (5 bases). This CDR3 is built from 15 residues. Germline CDR1 SGHVS, CDR2 FNYEAQ. V was shortened by 2 bases and J by 6 bases, with 13 bases between the two germline ends. Written as DNA, the CDR3 is TGTGCCAGCAGCTTAAGTAGAGGAGGCCCCGGGGAGCTGTTTTTT. Amino acids: CASSLSRGGPGELFF.

This clone was counted a single time. The CDR3 DNA reads TGCGCCAGCAGCTCGACTAGCGGGTACGAGCAGTACTTC. Its translation: CASSSTSGYEQYF. The chain joins TRBV5-1 to TRBJ2-7; 10 nucleotides match TRBD2. There are 13 residues in the CDR3. CDR1 is SGHRS and CDR2 is YFSETQ in the germline V gene. The ends lost 3 bases at V and 4 bases at J; junction bases unmatched: 1.

CDR3 in amino acids: CASSRLHGPNEQFF. The CDR3 nucleotides are TGTGCCAGCAGCCGGTTACATGGGCCCAATGAGCAGTTCTTC. The chain has TRBV3-1 (or the pseudogene TRBV3-2) and TRBJ2-1, with D unresolved. Trimming took off 4 bases at V and 6 bases at J, with 13 bases between the two ends. The CDR3 runs 14 residues. Germline assignment: CDR1 LGHDT and CDR2 YNNKEL (reference sequence).

This rearrangement joins TRBV18 to TRBJ1-3; D not certain. Trimming stripped 2 bases from V and 0 bases from J, with 11 bases between. Germline loops: CDR1 KGHSH, CDR2 LQKENI. The CDR3 is 16 residues long. CDR3 in amino acids: CASSPERAASGNTIYF. CDR3 sequence (DNA): TGTGCCAGCTCACCAGAGCGTGCAGCCTCTGGAAACACCATATATTTT. The variable domain in full, completed from reference TRBV18 and TRBJ1-3, reads NAGVMQNPRHLVRRRGQEARLRCSPMKGHSHVYWYRQLPEEGLKFMVYLQKENIIDESGMPKERFSAEFPKEGPSILRIQQVVRGDSAAYFCASSPERAASGNTIYFGEGSWLTVV.

The chain employs TRBV3-1 (or the pseudogene TRBV3-2) and TRBJ1-1; D is ambiguous. V was clipped by 1 base and J by 1 base, with 13 bases between them. CDR3 length equals 16 residues. Germline V gene sequence: CDR1 LGHDT, CDR2 YNNKEL (reference sequence). In DNA, the CDR3 is TGTGCCAGCAGCCAAGTATTGATTCGAGGGAACACTGAAGCTTTCTTT. Its protein is CASSQVLIRGNTEAFF.

This clone was seen just once. The rearrangement uses TRBV28 and TRBJ2-7; possible D gene TRBD2, 6 bases. V lost 5 bases and J 5 bases, leaving 19 bases between the germline ends. The CDR3 loop spans 15 amino acids. Per germline, CDR1 MDHEN and CDR2 SYDVKM. In nucleotides, the CDR3 is TGTGCCAGCAGTCGGGACTCCCCCCGGGCCCACGAGCAGTACTTC. Residues: CASSRDSPRAHEQYF.